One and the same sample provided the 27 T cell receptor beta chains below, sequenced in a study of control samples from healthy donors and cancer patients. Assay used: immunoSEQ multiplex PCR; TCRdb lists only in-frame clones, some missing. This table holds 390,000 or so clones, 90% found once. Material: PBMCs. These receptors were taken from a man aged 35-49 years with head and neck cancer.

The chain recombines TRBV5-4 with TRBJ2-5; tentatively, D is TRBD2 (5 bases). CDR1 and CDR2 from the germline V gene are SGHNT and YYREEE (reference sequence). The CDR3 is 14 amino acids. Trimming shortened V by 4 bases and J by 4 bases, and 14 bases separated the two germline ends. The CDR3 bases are TGTGCCAGCAGCCCCCAGTCGGCGGGAGAGACCCAGTACTTC. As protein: CASSPQSAGETQYF.

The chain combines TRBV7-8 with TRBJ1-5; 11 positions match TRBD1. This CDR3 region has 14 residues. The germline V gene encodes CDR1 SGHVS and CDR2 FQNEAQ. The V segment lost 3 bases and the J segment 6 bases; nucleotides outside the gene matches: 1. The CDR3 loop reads CASSFGTGGQPQHF. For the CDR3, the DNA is TGTGCCAGCAGCTTTGGGACAGGGGGTCAGCCCCAGCATTTT.

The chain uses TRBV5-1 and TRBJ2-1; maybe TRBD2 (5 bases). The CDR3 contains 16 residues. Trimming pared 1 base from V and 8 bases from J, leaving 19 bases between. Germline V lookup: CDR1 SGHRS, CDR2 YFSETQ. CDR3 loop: CASSLPPAGLGDEQFF. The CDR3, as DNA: TGCGCCAGCAGCTTGCCCCCGGCGGGCCTTGGGGATGAGCAGTTCTTC.

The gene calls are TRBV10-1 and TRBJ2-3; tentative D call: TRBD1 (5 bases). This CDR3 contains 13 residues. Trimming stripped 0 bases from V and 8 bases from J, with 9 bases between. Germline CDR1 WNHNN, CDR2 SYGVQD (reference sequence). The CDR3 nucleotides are TGCGCCAGCAGTGAGTCGGGTAGGGGTACGCAGTATTTT. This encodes CASSESGRGTQYF.

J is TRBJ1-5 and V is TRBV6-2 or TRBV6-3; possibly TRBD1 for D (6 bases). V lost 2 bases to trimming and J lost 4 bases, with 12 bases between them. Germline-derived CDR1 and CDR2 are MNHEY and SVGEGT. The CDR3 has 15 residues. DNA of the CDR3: TGTGCCAGCAGTTACACCCATACAGGGAATCAGCCCCAGCATTTT. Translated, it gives CASSYTHTGNQPQHF.

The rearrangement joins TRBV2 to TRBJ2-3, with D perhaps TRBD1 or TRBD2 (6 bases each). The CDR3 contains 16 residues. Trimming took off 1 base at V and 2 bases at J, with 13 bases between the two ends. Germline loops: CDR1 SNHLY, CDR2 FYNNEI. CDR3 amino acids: CASSEGTAGHTDTQYF. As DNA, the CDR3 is TGTGCCAGCAGTGAAGGCACGGCGGGACACACAGATACGCAGTATTTT.

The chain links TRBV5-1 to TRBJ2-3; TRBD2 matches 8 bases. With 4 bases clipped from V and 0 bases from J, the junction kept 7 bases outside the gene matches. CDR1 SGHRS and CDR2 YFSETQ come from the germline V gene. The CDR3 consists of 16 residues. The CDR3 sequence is CASSARVAGSTDTQYF. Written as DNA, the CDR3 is TGCGCCAGCAGCGCAAGGGTAGCGGGAAGCACAGATACGCAGTATTTT.

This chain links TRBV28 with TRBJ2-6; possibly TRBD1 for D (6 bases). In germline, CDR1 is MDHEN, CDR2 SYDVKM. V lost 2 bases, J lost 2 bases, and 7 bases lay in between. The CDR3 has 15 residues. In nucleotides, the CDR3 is TGTGCCAGCAGTTTAGGACAGCCTGGGGCCAACGTCCTGACTTTC. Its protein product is CASSLGQPGANVLTF.

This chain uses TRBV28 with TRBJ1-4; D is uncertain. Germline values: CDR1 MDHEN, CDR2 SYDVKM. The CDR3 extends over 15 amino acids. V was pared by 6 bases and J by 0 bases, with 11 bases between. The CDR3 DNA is TGTGCCAGCAGGGGGAGAGGTGCAACTAATGAAAAACTGTTTTTT. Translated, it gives CASRGRGATNEKLFF.

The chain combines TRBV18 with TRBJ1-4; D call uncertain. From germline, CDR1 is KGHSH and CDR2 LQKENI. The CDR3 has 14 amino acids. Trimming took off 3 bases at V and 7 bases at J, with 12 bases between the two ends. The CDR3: CASSPGYITEKLFF. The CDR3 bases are TGTGCCAGCTCACCCGGATACATTACTGAAAAACTGTTTTTT.

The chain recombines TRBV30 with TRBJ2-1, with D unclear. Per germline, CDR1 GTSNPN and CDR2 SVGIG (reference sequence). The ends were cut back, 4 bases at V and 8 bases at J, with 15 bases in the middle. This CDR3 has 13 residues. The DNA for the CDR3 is TGTGCCTGGAATGCTCTTACGCGAGATGAGCAGTTCTTC. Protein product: CAWNALTRDEQFF.

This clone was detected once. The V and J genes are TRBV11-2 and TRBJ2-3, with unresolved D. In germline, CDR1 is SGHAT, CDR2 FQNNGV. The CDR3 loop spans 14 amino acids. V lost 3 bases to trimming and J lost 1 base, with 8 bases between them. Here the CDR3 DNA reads TGTGCCAGCAGCTTCGTTTCGGGCACAGATACGCAGTATTTT. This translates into CASSFVSGTDTQYF.

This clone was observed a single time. The CDR3 DNA is TGCGCCAGCAGCTCAGGGGGAGAATACGTGGGAACTGAAGCTTTCTTT. This gives the protein CASSSGGEYVGTEAFF. The rearrangement joins TRBV5-1 to TRBJ1-1; 7 bases line up with TRBD1. V shed 3 bases, J shed 5 bases, and the junction held 13 bases outside the gene matches. Germline assignment: CDR1 SGHRS and CDR2 YFSETQ. The CDR3 consists of 16 residues.

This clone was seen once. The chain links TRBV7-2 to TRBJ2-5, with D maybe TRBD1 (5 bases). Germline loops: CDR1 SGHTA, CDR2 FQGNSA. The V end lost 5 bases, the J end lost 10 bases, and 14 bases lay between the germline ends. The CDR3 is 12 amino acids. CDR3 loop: CASSQDSASQYF. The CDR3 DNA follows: TGTGCCAGCAGCCAAGACAGCGCCAGCCAGTACTTC. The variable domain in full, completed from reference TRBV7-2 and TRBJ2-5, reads GAGVSQSPSNKVTEKGKDVELRCDPISGHTALYWYRQSLGQGLEFLIYFQGNSAPDKSGLPSDRFSAERTGGSVSTLTIQRTQQEDSAVYLCASSQDSASQYFGPGTRLLVL.

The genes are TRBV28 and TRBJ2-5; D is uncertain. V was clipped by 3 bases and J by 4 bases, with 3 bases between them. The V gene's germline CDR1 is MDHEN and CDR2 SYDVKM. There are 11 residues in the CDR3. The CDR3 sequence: CASSLAETQYF. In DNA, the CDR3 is TGTGCCAGCAGTTTGGCAGAGACCCAGTACTTC.

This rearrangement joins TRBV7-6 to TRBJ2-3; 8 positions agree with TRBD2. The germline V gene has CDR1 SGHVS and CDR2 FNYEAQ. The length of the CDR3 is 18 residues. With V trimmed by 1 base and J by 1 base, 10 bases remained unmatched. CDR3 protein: CASSLVGGSGMGTDTQYF. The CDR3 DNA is TGTGCCAGCAGCTTAGTTGGGGGTAGCGGGATGGGCACAGATACGCAGTATTTT.

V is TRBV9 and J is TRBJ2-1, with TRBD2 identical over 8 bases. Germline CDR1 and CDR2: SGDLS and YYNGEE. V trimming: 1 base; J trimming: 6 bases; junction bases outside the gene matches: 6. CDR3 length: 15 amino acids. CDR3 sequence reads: CASSVTAGVPNEQFF. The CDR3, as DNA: TGTGCCAGCAGCGTAACAGCGGGGGTACCCAATGAGCAGTTCTTC.

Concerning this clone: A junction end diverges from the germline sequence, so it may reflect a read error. CDR3 protein: CASSLGATGQGIF. The CDR3 DNA is TGTGCCAGCAGCCTCGGCGCTACAGGGCAGGGGATCTTC. V and J are TRBV7-2 and TRBJ2-1, with D perhaps matching TRBD1 (6 bases). The CDR3 runs to 13 residues. The germline V gene encodes CDR1 SGHTA and CDR2 FQGNSA.

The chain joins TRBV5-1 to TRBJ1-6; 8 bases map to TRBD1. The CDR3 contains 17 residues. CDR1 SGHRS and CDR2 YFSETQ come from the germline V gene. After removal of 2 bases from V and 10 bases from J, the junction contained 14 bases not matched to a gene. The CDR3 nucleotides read TGCGCCAGCAGCTTCAACAGGGGGGCAAAGGCAGGATCACCCCTCCACTTT. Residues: CASSFNRGAKAGSPLHF.

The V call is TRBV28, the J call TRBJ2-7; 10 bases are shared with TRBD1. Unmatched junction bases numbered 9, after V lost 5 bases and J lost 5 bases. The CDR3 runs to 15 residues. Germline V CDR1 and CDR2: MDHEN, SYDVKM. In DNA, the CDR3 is TGTGCCAGCAGTCCCGGGACAGGGGCGATCGACGAGCAGTACTTC. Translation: CASSPGTGAIDEQYF.

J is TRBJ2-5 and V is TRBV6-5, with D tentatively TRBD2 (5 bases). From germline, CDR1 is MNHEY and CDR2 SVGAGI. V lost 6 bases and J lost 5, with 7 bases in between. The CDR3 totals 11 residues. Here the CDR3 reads CASRSGETQYF. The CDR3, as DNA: TGTGCCAGCAGGTCGGGGGAGACCCAGTACTTC.

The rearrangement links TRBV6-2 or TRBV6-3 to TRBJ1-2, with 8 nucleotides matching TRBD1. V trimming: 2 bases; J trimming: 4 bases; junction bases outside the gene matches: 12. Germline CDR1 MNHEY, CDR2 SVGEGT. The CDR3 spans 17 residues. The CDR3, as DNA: TGTGCCAGCAGTTACGTATCGACAGGGGATCTCGGCTATGGCTACACCTTC. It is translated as CASSYVSTGDLGYGYTF.

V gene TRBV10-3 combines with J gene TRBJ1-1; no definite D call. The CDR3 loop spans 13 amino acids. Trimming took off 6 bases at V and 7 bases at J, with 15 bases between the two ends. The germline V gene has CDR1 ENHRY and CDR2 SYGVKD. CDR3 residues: CAISPRVDFEAFF. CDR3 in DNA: TGTGCCATCAGCCCTCGGGTCGACTTTGAAGCTTTCTTT.

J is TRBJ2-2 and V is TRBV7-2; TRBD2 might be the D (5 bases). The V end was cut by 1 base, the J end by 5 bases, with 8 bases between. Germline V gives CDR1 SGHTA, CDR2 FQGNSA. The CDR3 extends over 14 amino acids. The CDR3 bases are TGTGCCAGCAGCTTAGGCGGGCTAACCGGGGAGCTGTTTTTT. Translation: CASSLGGLTGELFF.

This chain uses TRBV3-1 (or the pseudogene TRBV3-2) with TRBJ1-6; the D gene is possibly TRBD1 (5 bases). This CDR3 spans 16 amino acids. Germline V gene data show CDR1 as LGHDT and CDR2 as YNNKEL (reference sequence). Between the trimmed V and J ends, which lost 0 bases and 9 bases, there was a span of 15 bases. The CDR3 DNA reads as TGTGCCAGCAGCCAAGAGAGGCGGGCAGGGTTTTCACCCCTCCACTTT. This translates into CASSQERRAGFSPLHF.

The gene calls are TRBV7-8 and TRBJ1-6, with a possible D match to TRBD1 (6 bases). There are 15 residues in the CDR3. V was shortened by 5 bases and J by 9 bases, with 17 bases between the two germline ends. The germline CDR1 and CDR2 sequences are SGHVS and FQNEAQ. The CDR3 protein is CASSPLGGAGSPLHF. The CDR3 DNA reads TGTGCCAGCAGCCCCCTGGGGGGGGCAGGTTCACCCCTCCACTTT.

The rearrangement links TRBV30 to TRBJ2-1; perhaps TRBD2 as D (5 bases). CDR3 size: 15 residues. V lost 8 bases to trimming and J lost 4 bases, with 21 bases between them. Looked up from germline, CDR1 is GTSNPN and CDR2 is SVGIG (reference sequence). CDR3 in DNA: TGTGCCATCAAACCCGGAGGCCTCCTATACAATGAGCAGTTCTTC. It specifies CAIKPGGLLYNEQFF.